Below, 18 T cell receptor beta chains from the same sample are listed, as sequenced in a study of T cell responses to AZD1222 COVID-19 vaccine. Here immunoSEQ multiplex PCR was the method, and the copy in TCRdb shows in-frame clones only, minus some. Counted here are more than 95,000 clones, about 89% occurring once; the ten biggest clones make up around 20%. The source material was peripheral blood, sampled on day 0 of AZD1222 vaccination. These receptors originate from an adult in good health.

The chain is built from TRBV4-1 and TRBJ1-2; D is unresolved. Germline lookup yields CDR1 MGHRA and CDR2 YSYEKL. V was clipped by 3 bases and J by 4 bases, with 12 bases between them. This CDR3 spans 14 amino acids. CDR3 coding DNA: TGCGCCAGCAGCCAGAGCCAAGGAGGCTATGGCTACACCTTC. Its translation: CASSQSQGGYGYTF.

The chain couples TRBV6-5 to TRBJ1-5; D remains unclear. The germline V gene encodes CDR1 MNHEY and CDR2 SVGAGI. V gave up 5 bases and J gave up 6 bases, with 17 bases separating them. This CDR3 region has 15 residues. CDR3 in DNA: TGTGCCAGCAGTCTTGACACCCGAGGGAGTCAGCCCCAGCATTTT. Encoded protein: CASSLDTRGSQPQHF.

The chain couples TRBV7-9 to TRBJ1-1, with 12 nucleotides matching TRBD1. The CDR3 is 17 amino acids. With V trimmed by 5 bases and J by 5 bases, 12 bases remained unmatched. Germline values: CDR1 SEHNR, CDR2 FQNEAQ (reference sequence). The CDR3 DNA reads TGTGCCAGCAGCCTACCGGGACAGGGGGCGATATATACTGAAGCTTTCTTT. Translating gives CASSLPGQGAIYTEAFF.

The CDR3 sequence: CASSLRPRLVGDYNEQFF. The CDR3 DNA reads TGTGCCAGCAGCTTACGGCCTCGTCTAGTGGGGGATTACAATGAGCAGTTCTTC. This rearrangement joins TRBV11-2 to TRBJ2-1; D possibly matches TRBD1 or TRBD2 (5 bases each). Germline V gene data show CDR1 as SGHAT and CDR2 as FQNNGV. V lost 2 bases to trimming and J lost 4 bases, with 21 bases between them. The CDR3 sequence is 18 residues long.

The J gene is TRBJ2-1, the V gene TRBV19; perhaps TRBD2 as D (7 bases). Germline assignment: CDR1 LNHDA and CDR2 SQIVND (reference sequence). V was trimmed by 0 bases and J by 10 bases, leaving 16 bases between them. CDR3 size: 15 residues. The CDR3 coding sequence is TGTGCCAGTAGTATAGAGGGGGGGCGCGGTCGCGAGCAGTTCTTC. It encodes CASSIEGGRGREQFF.

The chain uses TRBV6-4 and TRBJ1-1; TRBD1 might be the D (5 bases). There are 13 residues in the CDR3. With 8 bases removed from V and 3 bases from J, the gap between germline ends came to 13 bases. Germline CDR1 reads MRHNA; CDR2 reads SNTAGT. The CDR3 region has the DNA TGTGCCAGCCGCAGGGAGAGGGACACTGAAGCTTTCTTT. Its protein is CASRRERDTEAFF.

V is TRBV5-1 and J is TRBJ1-4; 10 bases match TRBD1. This CDR3 has 17 residues. From germline, CDR1 is SGHRS and CDR2 YFSETQ. Losses at the gene ends were 4 bases for V and 1 base for J; bases not matched to a gene: 7. CDR3 DNA: TGCGCCAGCAGCACGACAGGGGGCGGCCTAACTAATGAAAAACTGTTTTTT. Protein sequence: CASSTTGGGLTNEKLFF. The entire variable domain, with the rest obtained from reference TRBV5-1 and TRBJ1-4, is as follows: KAGVTQTPRYLIKTRGQQVTLSCSPISGHRSVSWYQQTPGQGLQFLFEYFSETQRNKGNFPGRFSGRQFSNSRSEMNVSTLELGDSALYLCASSTTGGGLTNEKLFFGSGTQLSVL.

Points on this clone: Other DNA sequences of this sample code for an identical CDR3. The genes are TRBV9 and TRBJ2-3, with unresolved D. Germline values: CDR1 SGDLS, CDR2 YYNGEE. The CDR3 is 12 residues long. The V gene lost 0 bases and the J gene lost 3 bases, with 2 bases spanning the gap. This CDR3 is CASSVVTDTQYF. The CDR3 region has the DNA TGTGCCAGCAGCGTAGTGACAGATACGCAGTATTTT.

The chain employs TRBV11-1 and TRBJ2-3; unclear D gene. This CDR3 is built from 13 residues. Trimming shortened V by 3 bases and J by 0 bases, and 4 bases separated the two germline ends. From germline, CDR1 is SGHAT and CDR2 FQDESV (reference sequence). The CDR3 here is CASSFESTDTQYF. The CDR3 DNA follows: TGTGCCAGCAGCTTCGAGAGCACAGATACGCAGTATTTT.

The rearrangement links TRBV5-1 to TRBJ1-1; possibly TRBD1 for D (6 bases). The V end lost 5 bases, the J end lost 4 bases, and 12 bases lay between the germline ends. This CDR3 is 13 amino acids long. CDR1 SGHRS and CDR2 YFSETQ come from the germline V gene. This CDR3 reads CASRTGLGTEAFF. For the CDR3, the DNA is TGCGCCAGCAGAACAGGGTTGGGCACTGAAGCTTTCTTT.

Only a few counts were recorded for this clone. V is TRBV11-3 and J is TRBJ2-7, with D perhaps matching TRBD1 or TRBD2 (6 bases each). V dropped 2 bases and J dropped 5 bases, with 13 bases sitting between them. The CDR3 consists of 14 residues. The germline V gene has CDR1 SGHNT and CDR2 YENEEA. The CDR3 bases are TGTGCCAGCAGCTTACGGGGGCCGTTGGACGAGCAGTACTTC. Protein sequence: CASSLRGPLDEQYF.

The chain uses TRBV11-2 and TRBJ2-4; possibly TRBD1 for D (5 bases). The ends were cut back, 10 bases at V and 3 bases at J, with 10 bases in the middle. Germline V gives CDR1 SGHAT, CDR2 FQNNGV. The CDR3 runs to 12 residues. CDR3 protein: CATTDSKNIQYF. CDR3 DNA sequence: TGTGCCACCACCGACAGCAAAAACATTCAGTACTTC.

The chain is built from TRBV28 and TRBJ1-1, with 7 nucleotides matching TRBD1. The CDR3 covers 15 residues. Germline CDR1 is MDHEN and CDR2 is SYDVKM. The V and J ends lost 5 bases and 3 bases, in that order; junction bases with no gene match: 9. CDR3 DNA sequence: TGTGCCAGCAGTCCTGGGACAGCTGGGGACACTGAAGCTTTCTTT. Amino acids: CASSPGTAGDTEAFF.

The V and J genes are TRBV2 and TRBJ2-1; unclear D gene. The CDR3 runs to 15 residues. Trimming stripped 4 bases from V and 0 bases from J, with 10 bases between. CDR1 and CDR2 (germline): SNHLY, FYNNEI. The CDR3 loop is CASSGARSSYNEQFF. In DNA, the CDR3 is TGTGCCAGCAGTGGGGCTCGAAGCTCCTACAATGAGCAGTTCTTC. The complete variable domain, with remaining parts taken from reference TRBV2 and TRBJ2-1, reads EPEVTQTPSHQVTQMGQEVILRCVPISNHLYFYWYRQILGQKVEFLVSFYNNEISEKSEIFDDQFSVERPDGSNFTLKIRSTKLEDSAMYFCASSGARSSYNEQFFGPGTRLTVL.

V and J are TRBV5-1 and TRBJ1-4, with 7 bases matching TRBD1. The CDR3 contains 14 residues. J lost 8 bases, V lost 3 bases, and 7 bases had no gene match. Germline V gene data show CDR1 as SGHRS and CDR2 as YFSETQ. The CDR3 DNA follows: TGCGCCAGCAGCTCCCGGACAGGAGAAGAAAAACTGTTTTTT. Its protein product is CASSSRTGEEKLFF. Full variable domain (outside the CDR3, taken from reference TRBV5-1 and TRBJ1-4): KAGVTQTPRYLIKTRGQQVTLSCSPISGHRSVSWYQQTPGQGLQFLFEYFSETQRNKGNFPGRFSGRQFSNSRSEMNVSTLELGDSALYLCASSSRTGEEKLFFGSGTQLSVL.

The gene calls are TRBV19 and TRBJ1-4, with D perhaps matching TRBD1 (5 bases). CDR1 is LNHDA, CDR2 SQIVND, per germline (reference sequence). The CDR3 runs to 17 residues. Trimming took off 7 bases at V and 0 bases at J, with 18 bases between the two ends. In DNA, the CDR3 is TGTGCCAGTACCAGCCCCCGGGGGACTGCAACTAATGAAAAACTGTTTTTT. As protein: CASTSPRGTATNEKLFF.

The sample holds one count of this clone. The chain employs TRBV19 and TRBJ2-5; D gene uncertain. The CDR3 is 13 residues long. V dropped 5 bases and J dropped 6 bases, with 13 bases sitting between them. The germline gives CDR1 LNHDA, CDR2 SQIVND (reference sequence). In nucleotides, the CDR3 is TGTGCCAGTAGTCTGCCTGGGGTGAAGACCCAGTACTTC. This codes for CASSLPGVKTQYF.

In DNA, the CDR3 is TGTGCCAGCAGCTTGGCAGGGCCCAATTATAGCAATCAGCCCCAGCATTTT. Translation: CASSLAGPNYSNQPQHF. This chain connects TRBV5-6 to TRBJ1-5; D is perhaps TRBD1 (5 bases). Trimming left V 0 bases short and J 0 bases short, with 13 bases between. Germline V gene lookup returns CDR1 SGHDT and CDR2 YYEEEE. The CDR3 has 17 amino acids. Variable domain in full (rest from reference TRBV5-6 and TRBJ1-5): DAGVTQSPTHLIKTRGQQVTLRCSPKSGHDTVSWYQQALGQGPQFIFQYYEEEERQRGNFPDRFSGHQFPNYSSELNVNALLLGDSALYLCASSLAGPNYSNQPQHFGDGTRLSIL.